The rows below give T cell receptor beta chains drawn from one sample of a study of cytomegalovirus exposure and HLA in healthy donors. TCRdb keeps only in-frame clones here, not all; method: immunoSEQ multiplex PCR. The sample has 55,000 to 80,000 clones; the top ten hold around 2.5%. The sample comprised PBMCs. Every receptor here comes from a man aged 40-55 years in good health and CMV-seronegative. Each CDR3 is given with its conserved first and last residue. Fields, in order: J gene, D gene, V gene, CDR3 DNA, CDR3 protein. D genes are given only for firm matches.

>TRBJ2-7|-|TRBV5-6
TGTGCCAGCAGCTTGGAAAACAGGGTTTTCGAGCAGTACTTC
CASSLENRVFEQYF
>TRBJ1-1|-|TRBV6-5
TGTGCCAGCAGGACGGGAAGCCCGAACACTGAAGCTTTCTTT
CASRTGSPNTEAFF
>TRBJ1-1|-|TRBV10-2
TGCGCCAGCAGGAGGGGGAGGAACACTGAAGCTTTCTTT
CASRRGRNTEAFF
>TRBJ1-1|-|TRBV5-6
TGTGCCAGCAGCTTGATCTGGGGCGCAGACACTGAAGCTTTCTTT
CASSLIWGADTEAFF
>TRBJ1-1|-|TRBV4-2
TGTGCCAGCAGCCAAGATCCTGCAGGGGCGGGCTCTGAAGCTTTCTTT
CASSQDPAGAGSEAFF
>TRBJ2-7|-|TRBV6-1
TGTGCCAGCATAATCAGGGGAGGGTCCTACGAGCAGTACTTC
CASIIRGGSYEQYF
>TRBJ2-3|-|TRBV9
TGTGCCAGCAGCGCTCAGGGCAATCCCGCAGATACGCAGTATTTT
CASSAQGNPADTQYF
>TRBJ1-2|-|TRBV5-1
TGCGCCAGCAGCTTAGCAGGGAACTATGGCTACACCTTC
CASSLAGNYGYTF
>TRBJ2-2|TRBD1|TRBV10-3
TGTGCCATCAGCGGCCAGGGACAGGGGCGCACCGGGGAGCTGTTTTTT
CAISGQGQGRTGELFF
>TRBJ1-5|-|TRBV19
TGTGCCAGTAGTAACCAGATCAATCAGCCCCAGCATTTT
CASSNQINQPQHF
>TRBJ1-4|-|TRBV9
TGTGCCAGCAGCAGCCGGAACTATAATGAAAAACTGTTTTTT
CASSSRNYNEKLFF
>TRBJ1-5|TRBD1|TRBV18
TGTGCCAGCTCACAACTGGGACAGGGAAATCAGCCCCAGCATTTT
CASSQLGQGNQPQHF
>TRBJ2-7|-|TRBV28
TGTGCCAGCAGCATGGACAGACCAACCTACGAGCAGTACTTC
CASSMDRPTYEQYF
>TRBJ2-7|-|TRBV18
TGTGCCAGCTCACCACCTCGCGGGCGGAGCTCCTACGAGCAGTACTTC
CASSPPRGRSSYEQYF
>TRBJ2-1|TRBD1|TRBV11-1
TGTGCCAGCAGCTTAAGACAGGGGAGGTTTGATGAGCAGTTCTTC
CASSLRQGRFDEQFF
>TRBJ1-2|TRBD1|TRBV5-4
TGTGCCAGCAGCCCCCGACCGGGACAGATAGACTATGGCTACACCTTC
CASSPRPGQIDYGYTF
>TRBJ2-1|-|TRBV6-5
TGTGCCAGCAGTTACGACCGAGGGGGGGGGAGGAATGAGCAGTTCTTC
CASSYDRGGGRNEQFF
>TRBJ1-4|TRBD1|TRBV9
TGTGCCAGCAGCGTAGCAATGGACAGGAGGGGAAAACTGTTTTTT
CASSVAMDRRGKLFF
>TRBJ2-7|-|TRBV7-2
TGTGCCAGCAGCTCTTCGACTAGGCAGGGCTCCTACGAGCAGTACTTC
CASSSSTRQGSYEQYF
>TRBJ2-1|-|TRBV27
TGTGCCAGCAGTTTGTCCCAGTACAATGAGCAGTTCTTC
CASSLSQYNEQFF
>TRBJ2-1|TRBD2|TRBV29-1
TGCAGCTTCGGGACTAGGGGTTACAATGAGCAGTTCTTC
CSFGTRGYNEQFF
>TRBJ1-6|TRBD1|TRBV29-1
TGCAGCGTTGGGGACAGGGGATCACCCCTCCACTTT
CSVGDRGSPLHF
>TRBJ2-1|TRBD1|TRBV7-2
TGTGCCAGCAGCTCCAGGGGGCGGACCAACAATGAGCAGTTCTTC
CASSSRGRTNNEQFF
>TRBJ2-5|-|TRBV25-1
TGTGCCAGCAGTGAATTAAGGACTCAGAGCGGCTGGGAGACCCAGTACTTC
CASSELRTQSGWETQYF
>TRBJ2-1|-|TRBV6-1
TGTGCCAGCAGTGAAGGTGGGAGCTCCTACAATGAGCAGTTCTTC
CASSEGGSSYNEQFF
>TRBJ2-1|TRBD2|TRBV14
TGTGCCAGCAGCCAAGCTAGCGGGGGGGCACGTGAGCAGTTCTTC
CASSQASGGAREQFF
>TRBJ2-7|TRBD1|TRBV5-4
TGTGCCAGCAGCCGGGGACAGGGAGACTCCGAGCAGTACTTC
CASSRGQGDSEQYF
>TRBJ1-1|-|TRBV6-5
TGTGCCAGCAGGGGCGACAGTATGAACACTGAAGCTTTCTTT
CASRGDSMNTEAFF
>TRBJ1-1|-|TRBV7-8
TGTGCCAGCAGCTTACTGGGAGGCACTGAAGCTTTCTTT
CASSLLGGTEAFF
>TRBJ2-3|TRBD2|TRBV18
TGTGCCAGCTCACCATCTAGCGGGGGGGCCACAGATACGCAGTATTTT
CASSPSSGGATDTQYF
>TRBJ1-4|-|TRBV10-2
TGCGCCAGCATGCGTGAAAATGAAAAACTGTTTTTT
CASMRENEKLFF
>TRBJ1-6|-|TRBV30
TGTGCCTGGAGTGGGACAGCTGATAATTCACCCCTCCACTTT
CAWSGTADNSPLHF
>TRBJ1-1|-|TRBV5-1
TGCGCCAGCAGCTCCCTCGGGAGGCTGAATGAAGCTTTCTTT
CASSSLGRLNEAFF
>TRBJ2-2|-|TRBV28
TGTGCCAGCATCCCAGGGCAGATAAACACCGGGGAGCTGTTTTTT
CASIPGQINTGELFF
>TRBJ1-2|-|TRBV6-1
TGTGCCAGCAGTGAAATCGGGAACTATGGCTACACCTTC
CASSEIGNYGYTF
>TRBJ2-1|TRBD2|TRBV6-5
TGTGCCAGCAGTTATGGGTTAGCGGGCAATGAGCAGTTCTTC
CASSYGLAGNEQFF
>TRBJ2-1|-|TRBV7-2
TGTGCCAGCAGCTTAGACGTAGACTCGGGTGAGCAGTTCTTC
CASSLDVDSGEQFF
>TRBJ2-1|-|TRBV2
TGTGCCAGCAGAGGACAGAGGGGCTACTCAGGCAATGAGCAGTTCTTC
CASRGQRGYSGNEQFF
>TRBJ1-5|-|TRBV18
TGTGCCACCTCTCCCGGTCACTCCACAGGGAATATGAGCAATCAGCCCCAGCATTTT
CATSPGHSTGNMSNQPQHF
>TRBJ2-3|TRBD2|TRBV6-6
TGTGCCAGCAGTTACTCTTCGGGGGGGCGTGGGGATACGCAGTATTTT
CASSYSSGGRGDTQYF
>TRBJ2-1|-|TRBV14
TGTGCCAGCAGCCAAGATCTAAGAGGGGAGCAGTTCTTC
CASSQDLRGEQFF
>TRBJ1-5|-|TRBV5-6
TGTGCCAGCAGCTTGTGGGGGCCAAACAATCAGCCCCAGCATTTT
CASSLWGPNNQPQHF
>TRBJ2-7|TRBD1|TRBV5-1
TGCGCCAGCAGCTTGGTACAGGGGAGCTTCTACGAGCAGTACTTC
CASSLVQGSFYEQYF
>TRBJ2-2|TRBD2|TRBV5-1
TGCGCCAGCAGCTTCGCGGGGGGCACCGGGGAGCTGTTTTTT
CASSFAGGTGELFF
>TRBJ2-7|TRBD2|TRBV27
TGTGCCAGCAGTTACAGCGGGGGGGATATCTACGAGCAGTACTTC
CASSYSGGDIYEQYF